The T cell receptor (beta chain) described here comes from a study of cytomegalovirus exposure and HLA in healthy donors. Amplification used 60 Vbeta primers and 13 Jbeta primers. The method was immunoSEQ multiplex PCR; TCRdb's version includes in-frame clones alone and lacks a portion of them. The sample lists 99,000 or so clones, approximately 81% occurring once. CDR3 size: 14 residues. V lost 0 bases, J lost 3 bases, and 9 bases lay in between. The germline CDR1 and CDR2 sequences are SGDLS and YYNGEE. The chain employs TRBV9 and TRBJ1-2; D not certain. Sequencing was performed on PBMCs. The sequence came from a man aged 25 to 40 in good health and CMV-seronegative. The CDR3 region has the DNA TGTGCCAGCAGCGTAGGTACCACTGACTATGGCTACACCTTC. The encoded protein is CASSVGTTDYGYTF.